This T cell receptor (beta chain) originates from a study of human T cells and chemical hapten exposure. The overall study: Small discrepancies in pooled library volume mainly accounted for the varying TCR yields per sample.

Concerning this clonotype: What it binds is unknown.

Time point given: healthy volunteer bleed at 6 weeks. Unfractionated whole blood served as the source for total RNA extraction. Individual cDNA molecules each carried unique molecular identifiers attached by the library. Original handling: Sample TCR totals centred on a median of around 100,000, ranging about 23,224 to 690,600. TCRdb used MiXCR to reprocess the RACE reads, holding one entry per CDR3 protein. TCRdb assigned the V and J calls; the authors' analysis was not used. The table lists 70,000 to 85,000 distinct CDR3 sequences, about 8.7% of them singletons. Trimming removed 1 base at V and 4 bases at J, with 14 bases between. The germline V gene has CDR1 LGHNA and CDR2 YNFKEQ. The CDR3 is 16 amino acids. Overall study findings and caveats: DPC sensitization left the count of TCRs above 1 in 1000 unchanged.

The chain has TRBV4-2 and TRBJ2-1; the D is unclear. The TCR sequence derives from a male donor in good health. Some clones in this sample may be carry-over from other donors' samples. Sequencing was done on a sample of whole blood. The CDR3 DNA reads TGTGCCAGCAGCCAAGTAACCAAAAACCGGTACAATGAGCAGTTCTTC. Protein sequence: CASSQVTKNRYNEQFF.